What follows describes a single TCR beta chain. The CDR3 totals 16 residues. Deletions cut 11 bases from V and 7 bases from J, with 29 bases between. The germline CDR1 and CDR2 sequences are SNHLY and FYNNEI. This sample was included in a study of control samples from healthy donors and cancer patients. Data came from immunoSEQ multiplex PCR; TCRdb stores just in-frame clones and leaves some out. The sample gives 50,000 to 55,000 clones, 85% to 95% of which show up once; less than 3% is in the top ten. V usage is TRBV2 and J usage is TRBJ2-5; perhaps D is TRBD1 or TRBD2 (5 bases each). Specimen: blood. This clonotype was obtained from a young man in good health. The CDR3, as DNA: TGTGCCTCCTTGGGGCCATCTAGCTTGGGTTTAGTGACCCAGTACTTC. It specifies CASLGPSSLGLVTQYF.